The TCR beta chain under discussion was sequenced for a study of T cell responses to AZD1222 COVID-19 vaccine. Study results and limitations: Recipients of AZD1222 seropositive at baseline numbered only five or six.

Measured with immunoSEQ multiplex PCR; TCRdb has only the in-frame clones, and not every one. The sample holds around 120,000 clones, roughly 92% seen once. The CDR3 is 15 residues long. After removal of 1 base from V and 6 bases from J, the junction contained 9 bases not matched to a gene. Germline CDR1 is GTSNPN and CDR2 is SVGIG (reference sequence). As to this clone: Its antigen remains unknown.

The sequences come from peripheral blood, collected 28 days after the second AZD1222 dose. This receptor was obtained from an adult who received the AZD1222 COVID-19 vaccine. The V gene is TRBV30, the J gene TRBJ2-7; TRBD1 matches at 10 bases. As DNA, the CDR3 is TGTGCCTGGAGTGATACTCCGGGACAGGGGCGCGAGCAGTACTTC. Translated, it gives CAWSDTPGQGREQYF.